This T cell receptor beta chain stems from a study of T cell changes during pregnancy in multiple sclerosis. V lost 8 bases, J lost 5 bases, and 15 bases lay in between. CDR3 size: 12 residues. Germline V gene lookup returns CDR1 SQVTM and CDR2 ANQGSEA. The table lists this clone with a few counts. The protocol was immunoSEQ multiplex PCR, while the TCRdb copy is restricted to in-frame clones and leaves out a portion. The data show tens of thousands of clones, around 96% seen once. The specimen comprised CD8+ T cells from peripheral blood mononuclear cells, sampled after pregnancy. The receptor comes from a female donor with multiple sclerosis, enrolled in a pregnancy study. The chain has TRBV29-1 and TRBJ1-1, with D unresolved. CDR3: CSPGVLGTEAFF. In DNA, the CDR3 is TGCAGCCCCGGGGTCCTGGGGACTGAAGCTTTCTTT. Variable domain in full (rest from reference TRBV29-1 and TRBJ1-1): SAVISQKPSRDICQRGTSLTIQCQVDSQVTMMFWYRQQPGQSLTLIATANQGSEATYESGFVIDKFPISRPNLTFSTLTVSNMSPEDSSIYLCSPGVLGTEAFFGQGTRLTVV.